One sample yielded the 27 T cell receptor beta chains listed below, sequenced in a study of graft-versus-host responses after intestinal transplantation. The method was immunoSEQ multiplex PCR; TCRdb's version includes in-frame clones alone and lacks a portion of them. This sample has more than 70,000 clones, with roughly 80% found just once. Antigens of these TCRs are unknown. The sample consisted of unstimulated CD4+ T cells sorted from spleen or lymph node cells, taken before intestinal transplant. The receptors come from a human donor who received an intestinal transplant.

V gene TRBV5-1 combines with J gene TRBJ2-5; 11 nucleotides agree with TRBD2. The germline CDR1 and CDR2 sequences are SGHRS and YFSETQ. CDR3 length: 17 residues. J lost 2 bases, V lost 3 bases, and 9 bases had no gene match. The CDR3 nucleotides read TGCGCCAGCAGCTGGAAACAACTAGCGGGGGTGCAAGAGACCCAGTACTTC. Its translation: CASSWKQLAGVQETQYF.

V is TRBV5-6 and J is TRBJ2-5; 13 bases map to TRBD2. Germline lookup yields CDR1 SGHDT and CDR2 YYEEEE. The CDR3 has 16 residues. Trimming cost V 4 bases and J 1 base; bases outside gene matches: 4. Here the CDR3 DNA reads TGTGCCAGCAGCCCTGGGACTAGCGGGACCCAAGAGACCCAGTACTTC. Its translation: CASSPGTSGTQETQYF.

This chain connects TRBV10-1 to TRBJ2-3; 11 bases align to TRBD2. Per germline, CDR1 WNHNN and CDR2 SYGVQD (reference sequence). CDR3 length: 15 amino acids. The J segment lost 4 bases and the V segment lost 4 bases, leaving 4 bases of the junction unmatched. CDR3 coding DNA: TGCGCCAGCAGTGGGCGACTAGCGGGACCAGATACGCAGTATTTT. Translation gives CASSGRLAGPDTQYF.

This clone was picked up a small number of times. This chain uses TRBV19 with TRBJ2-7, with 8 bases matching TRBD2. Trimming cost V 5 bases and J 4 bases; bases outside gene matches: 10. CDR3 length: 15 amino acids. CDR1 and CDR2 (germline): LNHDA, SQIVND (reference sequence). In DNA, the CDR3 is TGTGCCAGTAGTCTATACGGGGGGGCCGGATACGAGCAGTACTTC. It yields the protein CASSLYGGAGYEQYF.

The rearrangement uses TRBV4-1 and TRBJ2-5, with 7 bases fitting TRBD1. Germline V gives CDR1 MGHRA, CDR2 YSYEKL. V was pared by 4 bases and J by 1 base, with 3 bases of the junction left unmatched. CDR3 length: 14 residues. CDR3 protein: CASSPRQGQETQYF. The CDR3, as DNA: TGCGCCAGCAGCCCCCGACAGGGCCAAGAGACCCAGTACTTC.

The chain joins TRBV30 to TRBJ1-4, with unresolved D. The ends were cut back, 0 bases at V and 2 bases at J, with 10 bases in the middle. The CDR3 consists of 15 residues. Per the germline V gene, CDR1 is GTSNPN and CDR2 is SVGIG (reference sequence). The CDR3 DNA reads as TGTGCCTGGAGTGTACCTTGGAGTACTAATGAAAAACTGTTTTTT. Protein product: CAWSVPWSTNEKLFF. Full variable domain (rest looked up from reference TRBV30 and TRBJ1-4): SQTIHQWPATLVQPVGSPLSLECTVEGTSNPNLYWYRQAAGRGLQLLFYSVGIGQISSEVPQNLSASRPQDRQFILSSKKLLLSDSGFYLCAWSVPWSTNEKLFFGSGTQLSVL.

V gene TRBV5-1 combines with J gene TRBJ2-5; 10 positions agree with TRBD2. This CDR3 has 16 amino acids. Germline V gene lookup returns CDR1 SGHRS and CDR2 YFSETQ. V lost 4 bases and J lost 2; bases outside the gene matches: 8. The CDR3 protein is CASSTRTSGPQETQYF. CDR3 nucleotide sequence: TGCGCCAGCAGCACCCGGACTAGCGGACCACAAGAGACCCAGTACTTC. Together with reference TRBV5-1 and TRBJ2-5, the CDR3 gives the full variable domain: KAGVTQTPRYLIKTRGQQVTLSCSPISGHRSVSWYQQTPGQGLQFLFEYFSETQRNKGNFPGRFSGRQFSNSRSEMNVSTLELGDSALYLCASSTRTSGPQETQYFGPGTRLLVL.

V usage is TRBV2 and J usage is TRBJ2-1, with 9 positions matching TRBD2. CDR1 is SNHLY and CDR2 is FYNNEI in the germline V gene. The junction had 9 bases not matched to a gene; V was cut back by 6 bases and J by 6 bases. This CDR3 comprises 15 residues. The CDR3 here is CASSLSGSALNEQFF. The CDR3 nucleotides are TGTGCCAGCAGCCTTAGCGGGAGCGCCCTCAATGAGCAGTTCTTC.

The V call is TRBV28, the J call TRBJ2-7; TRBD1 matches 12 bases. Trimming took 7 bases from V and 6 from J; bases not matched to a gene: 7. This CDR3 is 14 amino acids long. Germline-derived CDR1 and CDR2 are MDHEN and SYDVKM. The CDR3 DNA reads TGTGCCAGCACCATGGGACAGGGGGCCGTCGAGCAGTACTTC. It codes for CASTMGQGAVEQYF.

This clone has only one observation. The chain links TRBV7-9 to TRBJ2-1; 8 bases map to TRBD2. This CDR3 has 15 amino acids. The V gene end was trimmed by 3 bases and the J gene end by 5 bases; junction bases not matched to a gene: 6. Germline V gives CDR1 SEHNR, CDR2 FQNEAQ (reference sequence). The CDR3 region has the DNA TGTGCCAGCAGCTTGCGCGGGAGGACCGACAATGAGCAGTTCTTC. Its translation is CASSLRGRTDNEQFF.

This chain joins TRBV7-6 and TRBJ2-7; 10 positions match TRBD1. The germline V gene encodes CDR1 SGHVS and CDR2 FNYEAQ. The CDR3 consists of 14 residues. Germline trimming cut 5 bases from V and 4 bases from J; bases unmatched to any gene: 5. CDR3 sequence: CASSPPGQGYEQYF. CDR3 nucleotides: TGTGCCAGCAGCCCCCCGGGACAGGGGTACGAGCAGTACTTC.

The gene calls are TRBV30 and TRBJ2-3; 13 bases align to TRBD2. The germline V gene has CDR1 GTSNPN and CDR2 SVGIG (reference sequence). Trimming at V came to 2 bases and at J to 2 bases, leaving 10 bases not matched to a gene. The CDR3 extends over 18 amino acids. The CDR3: CAWSNTRGLAGPTDTQYF. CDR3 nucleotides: TGTGCCTGGAGTAACACCCGGGGACTAGCGGGACCCACAGATACGCAGTATTTT.

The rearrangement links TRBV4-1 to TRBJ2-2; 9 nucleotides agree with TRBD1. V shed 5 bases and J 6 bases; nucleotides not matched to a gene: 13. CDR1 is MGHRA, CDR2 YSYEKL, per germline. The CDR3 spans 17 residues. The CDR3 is CASSDTDRGLMSGELFF. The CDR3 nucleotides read TGCGCCAGCAGCGACACGGACAGGGGCCTTATGTCCGGGGAGCTGTTTTTT.

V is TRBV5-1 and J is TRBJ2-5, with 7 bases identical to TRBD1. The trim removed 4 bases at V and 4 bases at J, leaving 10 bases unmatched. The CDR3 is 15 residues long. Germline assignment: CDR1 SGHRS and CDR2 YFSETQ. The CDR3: CASSLPQGSGETQYF. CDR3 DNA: TGCGCCAGCAGCCTTCCACAGGGGTCGGGAGAGACCCAGTACTTC.

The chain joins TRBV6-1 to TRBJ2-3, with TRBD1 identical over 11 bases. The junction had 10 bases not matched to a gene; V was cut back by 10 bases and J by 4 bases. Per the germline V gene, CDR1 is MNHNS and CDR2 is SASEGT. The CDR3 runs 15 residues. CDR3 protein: CATSSPGQGADTQYF. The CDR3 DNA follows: TGTGCCACTTCTTCACCGGGACAGGGGGCAGATACGCAGTATTTT.

The CDR3 bases are TGCGCCAGCAGCCCTGGACAGGGGACGGAGCAGTACTTC. It translates to CASSPGQGTEQYF. The rearrangement links TRBV5-1 to TRBJ2-7; 9 bases fit TRBD1. V trimming: 4 bases; J trimming: 7 bases; junction bases outside the gene matches: 6. Germline V gene sequence: CDR1 SGHRS, CDR2 YFSETQ. The CDR3 has 13 residues.

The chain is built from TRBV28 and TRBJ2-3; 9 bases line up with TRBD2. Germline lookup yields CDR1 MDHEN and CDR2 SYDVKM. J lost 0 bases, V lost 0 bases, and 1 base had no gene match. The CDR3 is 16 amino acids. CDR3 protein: CASSLWLAGSTDTQYF. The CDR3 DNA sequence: TGTGCCAGCAGTTTATGGCTAGCGGGGAGCACAGATACGCAGTATTTT. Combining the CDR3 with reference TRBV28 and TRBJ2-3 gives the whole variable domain DVKVTQSSRYLVKRTGEKVFLECVQDMDHENMFWYRQDPGLGLRLIYFSYDVKMKEKGDIPEGYSVSREKKERFSLILESASTNQTSMYLCASSLWLAGSTDTQYFGPGTRLTVL.

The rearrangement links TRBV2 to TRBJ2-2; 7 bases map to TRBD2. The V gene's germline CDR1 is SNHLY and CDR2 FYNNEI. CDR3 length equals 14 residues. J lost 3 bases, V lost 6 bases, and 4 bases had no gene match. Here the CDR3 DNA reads TGTGCCAGCAGGCCTCTAGCGGACACCGGGGAGCTGTTTTTT. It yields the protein CASRPLADTGELFF.

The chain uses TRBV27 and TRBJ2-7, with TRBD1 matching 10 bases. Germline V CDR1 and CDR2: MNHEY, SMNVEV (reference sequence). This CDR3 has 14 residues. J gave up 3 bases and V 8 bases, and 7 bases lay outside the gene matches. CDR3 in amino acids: CASGPGQGLYEQYF. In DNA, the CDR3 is TGTGCCAGCGGACCGGGACAGGGGCTCTACGAGCAGTACTTC.

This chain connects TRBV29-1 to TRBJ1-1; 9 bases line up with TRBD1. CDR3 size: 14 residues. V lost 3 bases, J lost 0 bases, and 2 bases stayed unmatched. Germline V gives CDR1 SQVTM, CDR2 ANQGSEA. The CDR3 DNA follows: TGCAGCGTTGAGGGACAGGGATTGAACACTGAAGCTTTCTTT. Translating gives CSVEGQGLNTEAFF.

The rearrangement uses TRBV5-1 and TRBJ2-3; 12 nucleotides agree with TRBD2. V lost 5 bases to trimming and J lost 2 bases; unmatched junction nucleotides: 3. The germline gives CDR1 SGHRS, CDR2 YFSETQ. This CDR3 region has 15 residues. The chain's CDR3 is CASSRTSGATDTQYF. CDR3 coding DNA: TGCGCCAGCAGTCGGACTAGCGGGGCCACAGATACGCAGTATTTT.

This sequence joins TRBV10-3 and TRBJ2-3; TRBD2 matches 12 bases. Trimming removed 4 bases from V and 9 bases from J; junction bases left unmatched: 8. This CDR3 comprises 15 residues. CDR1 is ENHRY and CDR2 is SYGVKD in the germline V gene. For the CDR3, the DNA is TGTGCCATCAGTGCCTCGACTAGCGGGAGTATCACGCAGTATTTT. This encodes CAISASTSGSITQYF.

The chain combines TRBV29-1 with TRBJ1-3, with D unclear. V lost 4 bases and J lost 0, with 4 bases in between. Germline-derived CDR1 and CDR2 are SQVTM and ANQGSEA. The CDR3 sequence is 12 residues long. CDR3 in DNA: TGCAGCGTTGTAGTCTCTGGAAACACCATATATTTT. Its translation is CSVVVSGNTIYF.

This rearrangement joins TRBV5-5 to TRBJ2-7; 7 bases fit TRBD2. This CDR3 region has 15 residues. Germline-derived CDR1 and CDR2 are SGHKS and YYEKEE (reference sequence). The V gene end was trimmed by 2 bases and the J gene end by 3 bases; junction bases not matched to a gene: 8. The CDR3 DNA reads TGTGCCAGCAGCTTCCGGGGGGAGAGGGTCTACGAGCAGTACTTC. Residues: CASSFRGERVYEQYF.

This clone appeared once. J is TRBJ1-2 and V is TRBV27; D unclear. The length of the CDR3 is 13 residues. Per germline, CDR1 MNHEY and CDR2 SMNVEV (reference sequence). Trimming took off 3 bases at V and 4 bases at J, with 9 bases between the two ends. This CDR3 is CASSFRGSYGYTF. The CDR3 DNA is TGTGCCAGCAGTTTTAGAGGGTCCTATGGCTACACCTTC.

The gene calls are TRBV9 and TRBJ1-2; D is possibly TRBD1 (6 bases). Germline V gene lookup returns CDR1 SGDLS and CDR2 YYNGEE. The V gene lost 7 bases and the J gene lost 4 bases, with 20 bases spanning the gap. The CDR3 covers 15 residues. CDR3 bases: TGTGCCAGCGTCGACAGGTCAAGAAAGACCTATGGCTACACCTTC. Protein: CASVDRSRKTYGYTF.

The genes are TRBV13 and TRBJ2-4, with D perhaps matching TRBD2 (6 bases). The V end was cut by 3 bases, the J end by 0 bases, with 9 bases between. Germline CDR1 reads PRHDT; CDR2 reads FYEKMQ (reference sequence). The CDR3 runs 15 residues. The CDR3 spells CASSFSGLAKNIQYF. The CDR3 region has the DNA TGTGCCAGCAGCTTTAGCGGATTAGCCAAAAACATTCAGTACTTC.